This T cell receptor beta chain was recovered during a study of neoadjuvant anti-PD-1 for oral cavity cancer. Time point reported: after neoadjuvant nivolumab, at surgical resection. Concerning this clone itself: The sample holds other DNA sequences that translate to the same CDR3.

CDR3 length: 11 amino acids. The germline V gene has CDR1 SQVTM and CDR2 ANQGSEA. With 4 bases removed from V and 3 bases from J, the gap between germline ends came to 6 bases. TCRdb keeps only in-frame clones here, not all; method: immunoSEQ multiplex PCR. The table has about 14,000 clones, approximately 77% seen once; the top ten hold less than 2.5%. The rearrangement uses TRBV29-1 and TRBJ1-2; D might be TRBD1 (5 bases). The source of this sequence is a person aged 35-79 years with oral cavity squamous cell carcinoma. Sequenced material: PBMCs, taken after nivolumab (anti-PD-1) treatment. DNA of the CDR3: TGCAGCGTTGGGGGCTACTATGGCTACACCTTC. Translation: CSVGGYYGYTF. The variable domain in full, with the rest retrieved from reference TRBV29-1 and TRBJ1-2, is SAVISQKPSRDICQRGTSLTIQCQVDSQVTMMFWYRQQPGQSLTLIATANQGSEATYESGFVIDKFPISRPNLTFSTLTVSNMSPEDSSIYLCSVGGYYGYTFGSGTRLTVV.